Given below is one T cell receptor beta chain in context. TCRdb keeps only in-frame clones here, not all; method: immunoSEQ multiplex PCR. The sample carries around 22,000 clones, around 85% recorded once. The CDR3 consists of 13 residues. The junction had 6 bases not matched to a gene; V was cut back by 6 bases and J by 5 bases. Germline assignment: CDR1 MNHEY and CDR2 SVGAGI. This record comes from a study of control samples from healthy donors and cancer patients. The chain uses TRBV6-5 and TRBJ1-2; 7 positions agree with TRBD1. This TCR derives from a man between 60 and 75 years old with head and neck cancer. Input material: PBMCs. The CDR3 DNA sequence: TGTGCCAGCAGGGCCGGGACAGCTTATGGCTACACCTTC. It encodes CASRAGTAYGYTF.